One sample yielded the 28 T cell receptor beta chains listed below, sequenced in a study of blood T cell repertoires in COVID-19. Produced via immunoSEQ multiplex PCR; TCRdb's table is partial and in-frame only. The data show approximately 160,000 clones, with roughly 80% seen just once and around 4.8% held by the top ten. Material for sequencing was PBMCs or T cells enriched from blood (not recorded which). These receptors were taken from a woman aged 45 to 65 who had recovered from COVID-19.

The gene calls are TRBV5-1 and TRBJ1-1; no reliable D call. Germline assignment: CDR1 SGHRS and CDR2 YFSETQ. The CDR3 has 13 amino acids. Between the trimmed V and J ends, which lost 4 bases and 5 bases, there was a span of 12 bases. CDR3 DNA: TGCGCCAGCAGCGTTAGAGGGCGAACTGAAGCTTTCTTT. As protein: CASSVRGRTEAFF.

The genes are TRBV14 and TRBJ1-2, with 8 nucleotides matching TRBD1. The CDR3 has 15 amino acids. The germline V gene has CDR1 SGHDN and CDR2 FVKESK. V lost 0 bases and J lost 4; bases outside the gene matches: 4. CDR3 bases: TGTGCCAGCAGCCAAGATCCAGGGGGCAGCTATGGCTACACCTTC. Its translation is CASSQDPGGSYGYTF.

The chain has TRBV30 and TRBJ1-2; D gene unclear. From germline, CDR1 is GTSNPN and CDR2 SVGIG (reference sequence). The CDR3 loop spans 13 amino acids. V was shortened by 0 bases and J by 2 bases, with 7 bases between the two germline ends. In DNA, the CDR3 is TGTGCCTGGAGTGTGAAGAGAAACTATGGCTACACCTTC. It encodes CAWSVKRNYGYTF.

The table lists this clone with a count of one. The gene calls are TRBV6-5 and TRBJ1-1; a possible D gene is TRBD1 (5 bases). Germline CDR1 and CDR2: MNHEY and SVGAGI. There are 11 residues in the CDR3. CDR3 amino acids: CPSDRNTEAFF. The CDR3 DNA follows: TGTCCCTCCGACAGGAACACTGAAGCTTTCTTT.

CDR3 nucleotide sequence: TGTGCCAGCAGTAACAGGGTTGGCTACACCTTC. This encodes CASSNRVGYTF. The chain has TRBV6-5 and TRBJ1-2, with D maybe TRBD1 (6 bases). Deletions cut 5 bases from V and 7 bases from J, with 8 bases between. Germline CDR1 MNHEY, CDR2 SVGAGI. CDR3 size: 11 residues.

The CDR3 protein is CASGLGTVNQPQHF. The CDR3 DNA is TGTGCTAGTGGTTTGGGGACAGTGAACCAGCCCCAGCATTTT. The chain uses TRBV12-5 and TRBJ1-5; TRBD1 is a possible D gene (6 bases). V lost 1 base and J lost 7, with 11 bases in between. The CDR3 is made up of 14 amino acids. Germline CDR1 is LGHNT and CDR2 is FRNRAP.

This chain links TRBV5-1 with TRBJ2-3; 7 nucleotides line up with TRBD2. V shed 6 bases and J 0 bases; nucleotides not matched to a gene: 4. The germline CDR1 and CDR2 sequences are SGHRS and YFSETQ. This CDR3 has 14 residues. CDR3 amino acids: CASIAGSSTDTQYF. Here the CDR3 DNA reads TGCGCCAGCATAGCGGGTTCTAGCACAGATACGCAGTATTTT.

This chain links TRBV6-6 with TRBJ1-3, with 7 bases identical to TRBD1. V dropped 5 bases and J dropped 4; count of bases not matched to a gene: 14. This CDR3 has 17 residues. Germline CDR1 and CDR2: MNHNY and SVGAGI (reference sequence). Here the CDR3 DNA reads TGTGCCAGCAGTCGACAAAAAGCCGGGACAGAAGGAAACACCATATATTTT. It yields the protein CASSRQKAGTEGNTIYF.

The V and J genes are TRBV6-5 and TRBJ1-2; weak D call: TRBD1 (5 bases). The CDR3 contains 13 residues. Trimming stripped 5 bases from V and 6 bases from J, with 13 bases between. Germline CDR1 is MNHEY and CDR2 is SVGAGI. CDR3 sequence reads: CASSPQGTHGYTF. The CDR3 DNA is TGTGCCAGCAGTCCCCAGGGAACCCATGGCTACACCTTC.

The genes are TRBV9 and TRBJ2-5, with 10 bases identical to TRBD1. V lost 4 bases and J lost 4; bases outside the gene matches: 4. Per the germline V gene, CDR1 is SGDLS and CDR2 is YYNGEE. The CDR3 is made up of 14 amino acids. CDR3 bases: TGTGCCAGCAGCCGAGGACAGGGGGGAGAGACCCAGTACTTC. Translation gives CASSRGQGGETQYF.

This clone occurred once. The chain joins TRBV7-2 to TRBJ1-5, with TRBD1 as a possible D gene (6 bases). The V gene lost 8 bases and the J gene lost 11 bases, with 22 bases spanning the gap. CDR3 size: 14 residues. CDR1 SGHTA and CDR2 FQGNSA come from the germline V gene. CDR3 nucleotide sequence: TGTGCCAGCGGAGGGGGGGGAGTCGGTGTGGCCCAGCATTTT. This sequence encodes CASGGGGVGVAQHF.

This chain connects TRBV4-2 to TRBJ2-7; D is undetermined. CDR1 is LGHNA, CDR2 YNFKEQ, per germline. There are 15 residues in the CDR3. V lost 4 bases and J lost 2, with 15 bases in between. The CDR3 DNA reads as TGTGCCAGCAGCCCGAAAAAGCGCGGAGCCTACGAGCAGTACGTC. Translated, it gives CASSPKKRGAYEQYV.

The chain links TRBV7-2 to TRBJ1-2; 8 nucleotides agree with TRBD1. Germline V gene sequence: CDR1 SGHTA, CDR2 FQGNSA. J lost 9 bases, V lost 1 base, and 7 bases had no gene match. This CDR3 has 14 amino acids. The CDR3 DNA follows: TGTGCCAGCAGCTTAGTTGGCACAGGGGGACGCTACACCTTC. Residues: CASSLVGTGGRYTF.

The chain is built from TRBV28 and TRBJ1-2; 10 positions match TRBD1. Germline V gives CDR1 MDHEN, CDR2 SYDVKM. J was trimmed by 8 bases and V by 8 bases; bases with no gene match: 8. This CDR3 is 13 amino acids long. The CDR3 DNA reads TGTGCCAGCCGTCGACAGGGGGCTGGGGGCTACACCTTC. Its protein product is CASRRQGAGGYTF.

The chain joins TRBV9 to TRBJ2-2; D is unclear. CDR1 and CDR2 from the germline V gene are SGDLS and YYNGEE. This CDR3 is 13 amino acids long. V shed 3 bases and J shed 6 bases, with 9 bases lying between them. The CDR3 nucleotides are TGTGCCAGCAGCGACGGGTGGGCCGGGGAGCTGTTTTTT. Protein: CASSDGWAGELFF.

This chain uses TRBV18 with TRBJ1-4, with D tentatively TRBD1 (5 bases). The CDR3 covers 14 residues. In germline, CDR1 is KGHSH, CDR2 LQKENI. Trimming cost V 4 bases and J 0 bases, with 6 bases left between them. The CDR3 region is CASSQGPTNEKLFF. CDR3 nucleotide sequence: TGTGCCAGCTCACAGGGGCCAACTAATGAAAAACTGTTTTTT.

This sequence joins TRBV16 and TRBJ2-7; 13 nucleotides align to TRBD2. The CDR3 runs 18 residues. Unmatched junction bases numbered 13, after V lost 4 bases and J lost 4 bases. Germline values: CDR1 KGHSY, CDR2 FQNENV. In nucleotides, the CDR3 is TGTGCCAGCAGCCTCAATCACAGGGGACTAGCGGGGCCGTACGAGCAGTACGTC. Protein: CASSLNHRGLAGPYEQYV.

The chain combines TRBV5-1 with TRBJ1-3, with D possibly being TRBD1 (5 bases). The CDR3 totals 15 residues. The germline gives CDR1 SGHRS, CDR2 YFSETQ. V lost 0 bases to trimming and J lost 0 bases, with 7 bases between them. As DNA, the CDR3 is TGCGCCAGCAGCTTGGAGGGGTACTCTGGAAACACCATATATTTT. Encoded protein: CASSLEGYSGNTIYF.

The chain is built from TRBV27 and TRBJ1-2; D ambiguous. CDR1 and CDR2 (germline): MNHEY, SMNVEV (reference sequence). Deletions cut 6 bases from V and 5 bases from J, with 10 bases between. The CDR3 runs to 12 residues. CDR3 residues: CASRRGEYGYTF. CDR3 sequence (DNA): TGTGCCAGCAGGCGCGGGGAATATGGCTACACCTTC.

The chain is built from TRBV7-7 and TRBJ2-3; perhaps TRBD1 as D (5 bases). Trimming cost V 5 bases and J 0 bases, with 12 bases left between them. This CDR3 contains 15 residues. Germline V gives CDR1 SSHAT, CDR2 FNYEAQ (reference sequence). CDR3 amino acids: CASSPKGSSTDTQYF. The CDR3 bases are TGTGCCAGCAGCCCCAAGGGGTCAAGCACAGATACGCAGTATTTT.

V usage is TRBV4-3 and J usage is TRBJ2-3, with 10 bases fitting TRBD2. Germline lookup yields CDR1 LGHNA and CDR2 YSLEER. Trimming at V came to 4 bases and at J to 6 bases, leaving 13 bases not matched to a gene. The CDR3 length is 17 residues. CDR3 loop: CASSPIGGLAARDTQYF. The DNA for the CDR3 is TGCGCCAGCAGCCCTATTGGAGGACTAGCGGCACGGGATACGCAGTATTTT.

V usage is TRBV7-2 and J usage is TRBJ2-3; D remains ambiguous. This CDR3 is 15 amino acids long. The germline gives CDR1 SGHTA, CDR2 FQGNSA. With 5 bases removed from V and 5 bases from J, the gap between germline ends came to 17 bases. Written as DNA, the CDR3 is TGTGCCAGCAGCCTTGGCCCTATAGCCGTAGATACGCAGTATTTT. Translation: CASSLGPIAVDTQYF.

The rearrangement links TRBV28 to TRBJ2-5; 9 bases match TRBD1. V shed 4 bases and J 6 bases; nucleotides not matched to a gene: 6. There are 14 residues in the CDR3. CDR1 is MDHEN and CDR2 is SYDVKM in the germline V gene. The CDR3 region has the DNA TGTGCCAGCAGTTACCCACAGGGGGCAAAGACCCAGTACTTC. Translated: CASSYPQGAKTQYF.

As DNA, the CDR3 is TGTGCCAGCAGCTCCCGTAGTGAGGGTGATACGCAGTATTTT. Amino acids: CASSSRSEGDTQYF. V is TRBV7-2 and J is TRBJ2-3; D perhaps matches TRBD2 (5 bases). The germline V gene has CDR1 SGHTA and CDR2 FQGNSA. Trimming shortened V by 4 bases and J by 6 bases, and 14 bases separated the two germline ends. The CDR3 totals 14 residues.

V is TRBV7-3 and J is TRBJ1-2; no definite D call. V was cut by 0 bases and J by 3 bases, with 5 bases left in between. The CDR3 spans 13 residues. CDR1 and CDR2 (germline): SGHTA, FQGTGA. The CDR3 sequence: CASSLTADYGYTF. The DNA for the CDR3 is TGTGCCAGCAGCTTAACGGCAGACTATGGCTACACCTTC. The complete variable domain, with remaining parts taken from reference TRBV7-3 and TRBJ1-2, reads GAGVSQTPSNKVTEKGKYVELRCDPISGHTALYWYRQSLGQGPEFLIYFQGTGAADDSGLPNDRFFAVRPEGSVSTLKIQRTERGDSAVYLCASSLTADYGYTFGSGTRLTVV.

This clone has more than one count but fewer than ten. CDR3 loop: CASSLSDYSNQPQHF. CDR3 DNA sequence: TGTGCCAGCAGCTTGTCGGACTATAGCAATCAGCCCCAGCATTTT. V is TRBV5-5 and J is TRBJ1-5; D uncertain. Germline CDR1 SGHKS, CDR2 YYEKEE (reference sequence). V was cut by 1 base and J by 0 bases, with 8 bases left in between. There are 15 residues in the CDR3.

The chain carries TRBV10-3 and TRBJ2-1, with D possibly matching TRBD1 (5 bases). This CDR3 region has 11 residues. Germline values: CDR1 ENHRY, CDR2 SYGVKD. Trimming took 5 bases from V and 7 from J, leaving 6 bases between them. The CDR3 DNA follows: TGTGCCATCAGTCAGGGAAATGAGCAGTTCTTC. Translated: CAISQGNEQFF.

The V and J genes are TRBV19 and TRBJ1-2; the match to TRBD1 covers 7 bases. Per the germline V gene, CDR1 is LNHDA and CDR2 is SQIVND (reference sequence). The V gene end was trimmed by 2 bases and the J gene end by 4 bases; junction bases not matched to a gene: 4. The CDR3 totals 14 residues. The CDR3 spells CASSIKTGTYGYTF. The CDR3 coding sequence is TGTGCCAGTAGTATAAAGACAGGGACCTATGGCTACACCTTC.